The rows below give T cell receptor beta chains drawn from one sample of a study of cytomegalovirus exposure and HLA in healthy donors. Clones were sequenced by immunoSEQ multiplex PCR, and TCRdb holds only the in-frame ones, with some missing. This sample has 30,000 to 40,000 clones, with roughly four fifths found just once. Sequencing was performed on PBMCs. Source of these receptors: a woman in her thirties or forties in good health and CMV-seronegative. The CDR3 runs from the conserved cysteine through the conserved F or W. D genes are given only for firm matches. Only some rows state a clone size, as once, few, many or a class for expanded clones.

d_call	v_call	j_call	clone_size	cdr3_nt	cdr3_aa
NA	TRBV7-2	TRBJ2-6	NA	TGTGCCAGCAGCTCCCCGGGACAAGCCTCTGGGGCCAACGTCCTGACTTTC	CASSSPGQASGANVLTF
NA	TRBV6-5	TRBJ1-1	NA	TGTGCCAGCTGGAGGGAAGACACTGAAGCTTTCTTT	CASWREDTEAFF
NA	TRBV19	TRBJ1-5	NA	TGTGCCAGTATGGGGCAGGGTTATCAGCCCCAGCATTTT	CASMGQGYQPQHF
TRBD1	TRBV5-1	TRBJ2-2	NA	TGCGCCAGCAGCTCGGGACAGGGCGGGACCGGGGAGCTGTTTTTT	CASSSGQGGTGELFF
TRBD1	TRBV29-1	TRBJ1-1	NA	TGCAGCGCTCGAACAGGGGGCAGCGCGGCTTTCTTT	CSARTGGSAAFF
NA	TRBV27	TRBJ1-1	NA	TGTGCCAGCAGTTTTCGGGGGGGAGAAACTGAAGCTTTCTTT	CASSFRGGETEAFF
TRBD1	TRBV2	TRBJ1-2	NA	TGTGCCAGCAACGGTCCCCCAGGGGGCGACTTCTATGGCTACACCTTC	CASNGPPGGDFYGYTF
TRBD1	TRBV5-1	TRBJ2-1	NA	TGCGCCAGCAGCTTGGCCGCACAGGGGGAGCGTGAGCAGTTCTTC	CASSLAAQGEREQFF
TRBD2	TRBV5-1	TRBJ2-3	NA	TGCGCCAGCAGCTTGGGACTAGCGGGGACCACAGATACGCAGTATTTT	CASSLGLAGTTDTQYF
TRBD1	TRBV6-5	TRBJ2-3	NA	TGTGCCAGCAGTTACTTTCCAACAGGGGGCACAGATACGCAGTATTTT	CASSYFPTGGTDTQYF
NA	TRBV5-8	TRBJ1-2	NA	TGTGCCAGCAGCTTAGGCAGGGACTATGGCTACACCTTC	CASSLGRDYGYTF
NA	TRBV29-1	TRBJ1-1	NA	TGCAGCGTCTCGGGGGGTGACTCCACTGAAGCTTTCTTT	CSVSGGDSTEAFF
TRBD2	TRBV11-2	TRBJ2-5	NA	TGTGCCAGCAGCGGGCCCTGGGCGGGGGGAGAGACCCAGTACTTC	CASSGPWAGGETQYF
TRBD1	TRBV11-2	TRBJ2-7	NA	TGTGCCAGCAGCCCCTGGGACAGAGGGAACGAGCAGTACTTC	CASSPWDRGNEQYF
NA	TRBV19	TRBJ2-1	few	TGTGCCAGTAGTATAGGAGGGGGGCGGGGGAGCTACAATGAGCAGTTCTTC	CASSIGGGRGSYNEQFF
TRBD1	TRBV7-8	TRBJ1-1	few	TGTGCCAGCAGCCCGACGACAGGGCCTGAAGCTTTCTTT	CASSPTTGPEAFF
NA	TRBV19	TRBJ2-3	NA	TGTGCCAGTAGTATAGGACGGACAAGCACAGATACGCAGTATTTT	CASSIGRTSTDTQYF
NA	TRBV6-5	TRBJ1-2	NA	TGTGCCAGCAGTTACGGTGGCGGAGATAACTATGGCTACACCTTC	CASSYGGGDNYGYTF
NA	TRBV7-3	TRBJ2-1	NA	TGTGCCAGCAGCTTAGGACATGCTTACAATGAGCAGTTCTTC	CASSLGHAYNEQFF
TRBD1	TRBV28	TRBJ1-5	NA	TGTGCCAGCAGTTTATACAGGGGAAACAATCAGCCCCAGCATTTT	CASSLYRGNNQPQHF
NA	TRBV18	TRBJ1-1	NA	TGTGCCAGCTCACCAAAGGGGATGGGCACTGAAGCTTTCTTT	CASSPKGMGTEAFF
TRBD1	TRBV6-5	TRBJ1-2	NA	TGTGCCAGCAGGGCCGACAGGGGACGCGGCTACACCTTC	CASRADRGRGYTF
NA	TRBV7-9	TRBJ1-1	NA	TGTGCCAGCACCATGGGGAGGATGGTCTCTGAAGCTTTCTTT	CASTMGRMVSEAFF
TRBD1	TRBV2	TRBJ1-2	NA	TGTGCCAGCAGGGGGACAGCGAGCTATGGCTACACCTTC	CASRGTASYGYTF
TRBD1	TRBV9	TRBJ2-7	NA	TGTGCCAGCAGCGTATCAGGACAGGGCTACGAGCAGTACTTC	CASSVSGQGYEQYF
TRBD1	TRBV28	TRBJ1-6	NA	TGTGCCAGCAGTGCAGGGGGTTCACCCCTCCACTTT	CASSAGGSPLHF
TRBD1	TRBV28	TRBJ1-6	NA	TGTGCCAGCAGCCTAACAGGGGCGCTAAATTCACCCCTCCACTTT	CASSLTGALNSPLHF
NA	TRBV14	TRBJ1-6	NA	TGTGCCAGCAGCCAAGCACACAGAAATAATTCACCCCTCCACTTT	CASSQAHRNNSPLHF
TRBD1	TRBV5-4	TRBJ1-1	NA	TGTGCCAGCAGCCCGGACAGGGCATACACTGAAGCTTTCTTT	CASSPDRAYTEAFF
TRBD2	TRBV27	TRBJ2-2	NA	TGTGCCAGCAGTTTCCCCACTAGGGAGGGCACCGGGGAGCTGTTTTTT	CASSFPTREGTGELFF
TRBD1	TRBV7-8	TRBJ2-1	NA	TGTGCCAGCAGTTCCCGGGACAGGTGGCCAAAGGATGAGCAGTTCTTC	CASSSRDRWPKDEQFF
NA	TRBV5-6	TRBJ2-5	NA	TGTGCCAGCAGCCGATACAGGGCCGTCCAAGAGACCCAGTACTTC	CASSRYRAVQETQYF
NA	TRBV7-3	TRBJ2-5	NA	TGTGCCAGCAGCTTAGCTGGGGCTGGGGAGACCCAGTACTTC	CASSLAGAGETQYF
TRBD1	TRBV6-5	TRBJ1-4	once	TGTGCCAGCAGTTCCTCCGACAGGGGAGAAAAACTGTTTTTT	CASSSSDRGEKLFF
TRBD2	TRBV7-2	TRBJ2-1	few	TGTGCCAGCAGCGCCCTAGCGGGGGGGTACAATGAGCAGTTCTTC	CASSALAGGYNEQFF
TRBD1	TRBV19	TRBJ1-3	NA	TGTGCCACTGGGACAGCTGGAAACACCATATATTTT	CATGTAGNTIYF
NA	TRBV4-1	TRBJ1-2	NA	TGCGCCAGCAGCCAATTAGAACCCCTGCTCCGAGGCTACACCTTC	CASSQLEPLLRGYTF
NA	TRBV4-3	TRBJ1-1	few	TGCGCCAGCAGCCAAAGTGGACAACAGGGTAGGGTAGCTTTCTTT	CASSQSGQQGRVAFF
TRBD1	TRBV6-6	TRBJ1-2	NA	TGTGCCAGCAGTTCCGGGACAGGAGCTTACACCTTC	CASSSGTGAYTF
NA	TRBV27	TRBJ2-1	once	TGTGCCAGCAGTTCATCGGGGGCCGTAACTGAGCAGTTCTTC	CASSSSGAVTEQFF
NA	TRBV12-5	TRBJ1-2	NA	TGTGCTAGTGGTTTGGGGGGACAATTCCATGGCTACACCTTC	CASGLGGQFHGYTF
NA	TRBV19	TRBJ2-3	NA	TGTGCCAGTAGTATGCGGCGATCAGATACGCAGTATTTT	CASSMRRSDTQYF